These 10 T cell receptor beta chains were all obtained from the same sample, sequenced in a study of radiotherapy plus CTLA-4 blockade in lung cancer. The repertoire was sequenced with immunoSEQ multiplex PCR; TCRdb's copy has only in-frame clones and lacks some. This sample has about 28,000 clones, with under 80% found just once. Sequenced material: peripheral blood, taken from a patient treated with radiotherapy plus ipilimumab. The receptors were gathered from a human donor with non-small cell lung cancer who had stable disease on radiotherapy plus ipilimumab.

The chain joins TRBV15 to TRBJ2-2; D is unresolved. The ends were cut back, 0 bases at V and 8 bases at J, with 16 bases in the middle. Germline loops: CDR1 LNHNV, CDR2 YYDKDF (reference sequence). This CDR3 region has 16 residues. The CDR3 region is CATSRDSGRRLGELFF. CDR3 in DNA: TGTGCCACCAGCAGAGATTCTGGGCGTCGGTTAGGGGAGCTGTTTTTT. Full variable domain (rest looked up from reference TRBV15 and TRBJ2-2): DAMVIQNPRYQVTQFGKPVTLSCSQTLNHNVMYWYQQKSSQAPKLLFHYYDKDFNNEADTPDNFQSRRPNTSFCFLDIRSPGLGDTAMYLCATSRDSGRRLGELFFGEGSRLTVL.

The table lists this clone with a few counts. This rearrangement joins TRBV19 to TRBJ2-3; no clear D gene. V lost 1 base and J 4 bases, leaving 9 bases between the germline ends. Germline CDR1 and CDR2: LNHDA and SQIVND (reference sequence). This CDR3 region has 14 residues. CDR3 protein: CASSIGQRSDTQYF. The CDR3, as DNA: TGTGCCAGTAGTATAGGGCAGCGCTCAGATACGCAGTATTTT.

The chain employs TRBV19 and TRBJ1-5; possible D gene TRBD1, 5 bases. V lost 8 bases, J lost 7 bases, and 9 bases lay in between. Germline CDR1 reads LNHDA; CDR2 reads SQIVND (reference sequence). This CDR3 has 11 residues. The CDR3 sequence: CASGTGQPQHF. Here the CDR3 DNA reads TGTGCCAGTGGGACTGGACAGCCCCAGCATTTT.

The chain is built from TRBV10-2 and TRBJ1-5, with TRBD1 as a possible D gene (6 bases). The V and J ends lost 6 bases and 3 bases respectively, with 9 bases between them. Germline V gene data show CDR1 as WSHSY and CDR2 as SAAADI. The CDR3 contains 13 residues. The chain's CDR3 is CASRQGINQPQHF. CDR3 sequence (DNA): TGCGCCAGCAGACAGGGAATCAATCAGCCCCAGCATTTT.

Of note for this clone: At one boundary the junction diverges from the germline segment, which might be a read error. Other DNA sequences in the same sample also yield this CDR3. This rearrangement joins TRBV5-1 to TRBJ2-2; possible D gene TRBD2, 7 bases. CDR1 SGHRS and CDR2 YFSETQ come from the germline V gene. The CDR3 totals 17 residues. DNA of the CDR3: TGCGCCAGCAGCTTGGATTCTGGCGGGGGCTGGACCGGGGAGCTATTTTTT. Translating it yields CASSLDSGGGWTGELFF. The whole variable domain, filled in from reference TRBV5-1 and TRBJ2-2, reads KAGVTQTPRYLIKTRGQQVTLSCSPISGHRSVSWYQQTPGQGLQFLFEYFSETQRNKGNFPGRFSGRQFSNSRSEMNVSTLELGDSALYLCASSLDSGGGWTGELFFGEGSRLTVL.

This clone has just one count. The chain uses TRBV20-1 and TRBJ1-5; the D is unclear. CDR3 size: 11 residues. Germline loops: CDR1 DFQATT, CDR2 SNEGSKA (reference sequence). The V gene lost 8 bases and the J gene lost 6 bases, with 11 bases spanning the gap. In DNA, the CDR3 is TGCAGTCCCCTTGAGGGTCAGCCCCAGCATTTT. This encodes CSPLEGQPQHF.

V and J are TRBV28 and TRBJ1-2; TRBD1 might be the D (5 bases). The CDR3 spans 15 residues. V lost 2 bases and J 5 bases, leaving 15 bases between the germline ends. Per the germline V gene, CDR1 is MDHEN and CDR2 is SYDVKM. CDR3 nucleotide sequence: TGTGCCAGCAGTTTAGGATCAGGGTCTCAGTATGGCTACACCTTC. This codes for CASSLGSGSQYGYTF.

This chain connects TRBV5-1 to TRBJ2-3; 7 bases are a match to TRBD1. The CDR3 loop spans 15 amino acids. J lost 0 bases, V lost 4 bases, and 5 bases had no gene match. CDR1 is SGHRS and CDR2 is YFSETQ in the germline V gene. Written as DNA, the CDR3 is TGCGCCAGCAGCCTGACAGGGTCTAGCACAGATACGCAGTATTTT. Amino acid sequence: CASSLTGSSTDTQYF.

The rearrangement joins TRBV7-9 to TRBJ1-2; D not certain. The CDR3 loop spans 14 amino acids. V was trimmed by 0 bases and J by 0 bases, leaving 5 bases between them. CDR1 and CDR2 (germline): SEHNR, FQNEAQ (reference sequence). The CDR3 DNA sequence: TGTGCCAGCAGCTTAGCGGAGACTAACTATGGCTACACCTTC. It translates to CASSLAETNYGYTF.

The chain uses TRBV5-1 and TRBJ1-1, with no clear D. The V gene's germline CDR1 is SGHRS and CDR2 YFSETQ. The CDR3 runs 13 residues. V was shortened by 1 base and J by 4 bases, with 8 bases between the two germline ends. The CDR3, as DNA: TGCGCCAGCAGCTTGCCCCGGGGCACTGAAGCTTTCTTT. It translates to CASSLPRGTEAFF.